This T cell receptor (beta chain) comes out of a study of shared clonotypes between healthy human individuals. Study summary: Each donor's CD4 naive and CD4 memory cells filled three plates apiece, CD8 naive two, and CD8 memory one.

Comments on this clone: Its antigen remains unidentified.

Naive CD8 isolation took CD45RO-negative cells positively selected for CCR7 and excluded terminally differentiated effector memory CD45RA+ cells. Trimming took 2 bases from V and 1 from J; bases not matched to a gene: 7. CDR1 is MNHNS, CDR2 SASEGT, per germline. This CDR3 contains 16 residues. Findings of the study overall: Generally, naive subsets (rather than memory subsets) showed larger estimated richness.

About 33,000 T cell genomes (about 210 ng DNA) went into each sorted-subset replicate. Generated by immunoSEQ multiplex PCR, the TCRdb table keeps only in-frame clones and is missing some. The repertoire holds about 2 million clones, with approximately 94% as singletons. This clonotype was sampled from a young man in good health. The sample comprised naive CD8+ T cells sorted from blood. The gene calls are TRBV6-1 and TRBJ2-5; TRBD2 aligns across 7 bases. CDR3 coding DNA: TGTGCCAGCAGTGAAAGTACTCTAGCGGCCCAAGAGACCCAGTACTTC. Its translation is CASSESTLAAQETQYF.